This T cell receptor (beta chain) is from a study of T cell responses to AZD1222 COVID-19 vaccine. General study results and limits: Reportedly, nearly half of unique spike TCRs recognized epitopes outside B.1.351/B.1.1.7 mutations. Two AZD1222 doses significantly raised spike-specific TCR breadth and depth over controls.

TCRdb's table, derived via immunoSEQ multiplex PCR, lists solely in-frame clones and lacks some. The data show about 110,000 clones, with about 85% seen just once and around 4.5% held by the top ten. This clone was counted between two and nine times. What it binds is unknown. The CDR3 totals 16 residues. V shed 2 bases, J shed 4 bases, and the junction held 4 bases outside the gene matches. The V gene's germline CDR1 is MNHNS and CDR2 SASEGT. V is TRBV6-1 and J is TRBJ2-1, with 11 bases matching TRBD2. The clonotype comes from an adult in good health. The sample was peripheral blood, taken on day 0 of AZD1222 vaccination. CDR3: CASSEIRTSGYNEQFF. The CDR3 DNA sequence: TGTGCCAGCAGTGAAATTCGGACTAGCGGGTACAATGAGCAGTTCTTC.